The rows below give T cell receptor beta chains drawn from one sample of a study of shared clonotypes between healthy human individuals. Clones were sequenced by immunoSEQ multiplex PCR, and TCRdb holds only the in-frame ones, with some missing. This sample has about 2.2 million clones, with 93% found just once. Sequencing was performed on naive CD8+ T cells from PBMCs. The receptors here all came from a man aged 18 to 35 in good health. Some clones in this sample may be carry-over from other donors' samples. The CDR3 runs from the conserved cysteine through the conserved F or W. The D gene is left open where the match is weak. Clone size is stated in some rows and not others, as once, few, many or a class when expanded.

d_gene: -; abundance: -; j_gene: TRBJ2-5; v_gene: TRBV28; CDR3aa: CASSFPSAGEATQYF; CDR3nt: TGTGCCAGCAGTTTCCCAAGTGCAGGGGAGGCGACCCAGTACTTC
d_gene: -; abundance: -; j_gene: TRBJ2-4; v_gene: TRBV29-1; CDR3aa: CSVWTGGPKNIQYF; CDR3nt: TGCAGCGTGTGGACCGGGGGACCCAAAAACATTCAGTACTTC
d_gene: TRBD1; abundance: -; j_gene: TRBJ2-3; v_gene: TRBV5-1; CDR3aa: CASSSNRDRHKDTQYF; CDR3nt: TGCGCCAGCAGCTCAAACCGGGACAGGCACAAAGATACGCAGTATTTT
d_gene: -; abundance: -; j_gene: TRBJ2-2; v_gene: TRBV5-6; CDR3aa: CASSLVRHTGELFF; CDR3nt: TGTGCCAGCAGCTTGGTCAGGCACACCGGGGAGCTGTTTTTT
d_gene: -; abundance: -; j_gene: TRBJ2-1; v_gene: TRBV9; CDR3aa: CASSVGQGPYNEQFF; CDR3nt: TGTGCCAGCAGCGTAGGCCAGGGCCCCTACAATGAGCAGTTCTTC
d_gene: -; abundance: -; j_gene: TRBJ2-1; v_gene: TRBV4-3; CDR3aa: CASSQARVRAGYNEQFF; CDR3nt: TGCGCCAGCAGCCAAGCCCGAGTGAGGGCGGGTTACAATGAGCAGTTCTTC
d_gene: -; abundance: -; j_gene: TRBJ2-1; v_gene: TRBV27; CDR3aa: CASSLGSVNEQFF; CDR3nt: TGTGCCAGCAGTTTAGGGTCGGTCAATGAGCAGTTCTTC
d_gene: TRBD2; abundance: -; j_gene: TRBJ2-7; v_gene: TRBV6-1; CDR3aa: CASSFGGGEQYF; CDR3nt: TGTGCCAGCAGTTTCGGGGGAGGGGAGCAGTACTTC
d_gene: TRBD1; abundance: -; j_gene: TRBJ1-1; v_gene: TRBV15; CDR3aa: CATSREEGQLNTEAFF; CDR3nt: TGTGCCACCAGCAGAGAGGAGGGACAGCTGAACACTGAAGCTTTCTTT
d_gene: TRBD1; abundance: once; j_gene: TRBJ2-2; v_gene: TRBV28; CDR3aa: CASSLRQGRRYTGELFF; CDR3nt: TGTGCCAGCAGTTTAAGACAGGGGCGACGTTACACCGGGGAGCTGTTTTTT
d_gene: -; abundance: -; j_gene: TRBJ2-3; v_gene: TRBV4-2; CDR3aa: CASSQDFDSRRDPQYF; CDR3nt: TGTGCCAGCAGCCAAGATTTCGACTCCCGGCGGGACCCGCAGTATTTT
d_gene: -; abundance: once; j_gene: TRBJ1-3; v_gene: TRBV6-5; CDR3aa: CASSYGQEGSGNTIYF; CDR3nt: TGTGCCAGCAGTTACGGGCAGGAGGGCTCTGGAAACACCATATATTTT
d_gene: -; abundance: -; j_gene: TRBJ2-3; v_gene: TRBV11-2; CDR3aa: CASMGAGGTDTQYF; CDR3nt: TGTGCCAGCATGGGGGCTGGGGGCACAGATACGCAGTATTTT
d_gene: -; abundance: -; j_gene: TRBJ2-7; v_gene: TRBV19; CDR3aa: CASSMSLSGEQYF; CDR3nt: TGTGCCAGTAGTATGAGCTTAAGCGGAGAGCAGTACTTC
d_gene: -; abundance: -; j_gene: TRBJ2-7; v_gene: TRBV11-2; CDR3aa: CASSLGVEYSIALGVEQYF; CDR3nt: TGTGCCAGCAGCTTAGGGGTAGAGTACAGCATCGCCCTTGGGGTCGAGCAGTACTTC
d_gene: -; abundance: few; j_gene: TRBJ1-2; v_gene: TRBV11-2; CDR3aa: CASSLGQGNGYTF; CDR3nt: TGTGCCAGCAGCTTAGGGCAGGGCAATGGCTACACCTTC
d_gene: -; abundance: -; j_gene: TRBJ1-1; v_gene: TRBV27; CDR3aa: CASSLLPKVNTEAFF; CDR3nt: TGTGCCAGCAGTCTATTACCGAAGGTGAACACTGAAGCTTTCTTT
d_gene: -; abundance: -; j_gene: TRBJ2-7; v_gene: TRBV18; CDR3aa: CASSEGTGPTYEQYF; CDR3nt: TGTGCCAGCTCAGAGGGCACAGGACCTACCTACGAGCAGTACTTC
d_gene: -; abundance: -; j_gene: TRBJ1-2; v_gene: TRBV7-9; CDR3aa: CASSPGQGGYGYTF; CDR3nt: TGTGCCAGCAGCCCTGGGCAGGGAGGCTATGGCTACACCTTC
d_gene: -; abundance: -; j_gene: TRBJ1-4; v_gene: TRBV15; CDR3aa: CATSRDLASATNEKLFF; CDR3nt: TGTGCCACCAGCAGAGATCTCGCAAGCGCAACTAATGAAAAACTGTTTTTT
d_gene: TRBD1; abundance: -; j_gene: TRBJ1-1; v_gene: TRBV27; CDR3aa: CASSLVRGKTEAFF; CDR3nt: TGTGCCAGCAGTTTAGTCAGGGGGAAGACTGAAGCTTTCTTT
d_gene: TRBD2; abundance: -; j_gene: TRBJ2-7; v_gene: TRBV7-9; CDR3aa: CASSTLAGVIYEQYF; CDR3nt: TGTGCCAGCAGCACGCTAGCGGGAGTCATCTACGAGCAGTACTTC
d_gene: -; abundance: -; j_gene: TRBJ2-5; v_gene: TRBV6-4; CDR3aa: CASSDSTLVKTQYF; CDR3nt: TGTGCCAGCAGTGACTCGACCCTAGTAAAGACCCAGTACTTC
d_gene: -; abundance: -; j_gene: TRBJ2-3; v_gene: TRBV19; CDR3aa: CASSIRTVDTQYF; CDR3nt: TGTGCCAGTAGTATCCGGACCGTCGATACGCAGTATTTT
d_gene: -; abundance: -; j_gene: TRBJ2-1; v_gene: TRBV30; CDR3aa: CAWGFGSYNEQFF; CDR3nt: TGTGCCTGGGGGTTCGGCTCCTACAATGAGCAGTTCTTC
d_gene: -; abundance: -; j_gene: TRBJ2-3; v_gene: TRBV7-8; CDR3aa: CASSLGISGITDTQYF; CDR3nt: TGTGCCAGCAGCTTAGGGATTAGCGGAATCACAGATACGCAGTATTTT
d_gene: -; abundance: -; j_gene: TRBJ2-3; v_gene: TRBV7-2; CDR3aa: CASSENSVRTDTQYF; CDR3nt: TGTGCCAGCAGCGAAAACTCCGTTAGGACAGATACGCAGTATTTT
d_gene: -; abundance: -; j_gene: TRBJ1-1; v_gene: TRBV28; CDR3aa: CASSLVFRNTEAFF; CDR3nt: TGTGCCAGCAGTTTGGTTTTCCGGAACACTGAAGCTTTCTTT
d_gene: -; abundance: -; j_gene: TRBJ2-7; v_gene: TRBV6-5; CDR3aa: CASRKDSGEQYF; CDR3nt: TGTGCCAGCAGGAAGGACAGCGGGGAGCAGTACTTC
d_gene: TRBD1; abundance: -; j_gene: TRBJ1-2; v_gene: TRBV7-9; CDR3aa: CASSASMTGVIYGYTF; CDR3nt: TGTGCCAGCAGCGCCAGCATGACAGGGGTAATCTATGGCTACACCTTC
d_gene: -; abundance: few; j_gene: TRBJ1-3; v_gene: TRBV9; CDR3aa: CASSARQATFGNTIYF; CDR3nt: TGTGCCAGCAGCGCCCGACAGGCAACTTTCGGAAACACCATATATTTT
d_gene: -; abundance: -; j_gene: TRBJ1-2; v_gene: TRBV5-4; CDR3aa: CASSLRGVGSYGYTF; CDR3nt: TGTGCCAGCAGCTTGAGGGGGGTCGGAAGCTATGGCTACACCTTC
d_gene: -; abundance: -; j_gene: TRBJ1-5; v_gene: TRBV9; CDR3aa: CASSAQVDSNQPQHF; CDR3nt: TGTGCCAGCAGCGCTCAGGTGGATAGCAATCAGCCCCAGCATTTT
d_gene: -; abundance: -; j_gene: TRBJ1-5; v_gene: TRBV7-9; CDR3aa: CASSVGTINQPQHF; CDR3nt: TGTGCCAGCAGCGTCGGGACGATTAATCAGCCCCAGCATTTT
d_gene: -; abundance: -; j_gene: TRBJ1-5; v_gene: TRBV7-9; CDR3aa: CASSSPGQPQHF; CDR3nt: TGTGCCAGCAGCTCTCCGGGGCAGCCCCAGCATTTT
d_gene: -; abundance: -; j_gene: TRBJ1-1; v_gene: TRBV28; CDR3aa: CASSFIDNTEAFF; CDR3nt: TGTGCCAGCAGTTTTATCGACAACACTGAAGCTTTCTTT
d_gene: -; abundance: -; j_gene: TRBJ1-3; v_gene: TRBV19; CDR3aa: CASTTRQAPPGNTIYF; CDR3nt: TGTGCCAGTACGACGCGACAGGCCCCTCCTGGAAACACCATATATTTT
d_gene: -; abundance: -; j_gene: TRBJ1-1; v_gene: TRBV2; CDR3aa: CARRGSATEAFF; CDR3nt: TGTGCCAGAAGGGGGTCTGCTACTGAAGCTTTCTTT
d_gene: TRBD2; abundance: -; j_gene: TRBJ2-1; v_gene: TRBV5-1; CDR3aa: CASSLTSGRGHEQFF; CDR3nt: TGCGCCAGCAGCTTGACTAGCGGGAGGGGACATGAGCAGTTCTTC
d_gene: -; abundance: -; j_gene: TRBJ2-2; v_gene: TRBV19; CDR3aa: CASSIWQNTGELFF; CDR3nt: TGTGCCAGTAGTATTTGGCAGAACACCGGGGAGCTGTTTTTT
d_gene: -; abundance: -; j_gene: TRBJ1-3; v_gene: TRBV7-9; CDR3aa: CASSPLRPGSGNTIYF; CDR3nt: TGTGCCAGCAGCCCCCTAAGACCGGGCTCTGGAAACACCATATATTTT
d_gene: TRBD2; abundance: -; j_gene: TRBJ2-7; v_gene: TRBV27; CDR3aa: CASSLLGGRGQYF; CDR3nt: TGTGCCAGCAGTTTATTGGGAGGGAGAGGGCAGTACTTC
d_gene: -; abundance: -; j_gene: TRBJ2-1; v_gene: TRBV10-2; CDR3aa: CASSEIVGGGDEQFF; CDR3nt: TGCGCCAGCAGTGAGATCGTCGGAGGGGGCGATGAGCAGTTCTTC
d_gene: TRBD2; abundance: -; j_gene: TRBJ2-1; v_gene: TRBV6-5; CDR3aa: CASSPLAGEGNEQFF; CDR3nt: TGTGCCAGCAGTCCCCTAGCGGGAGAGGGGAATGAGCAGTTCTTC
d_gene: -; abundance: -; j_gene: TRBJ2-7; v_gene: TRBV7-9; CDR3aa: CASKSGTGLTYEQYF; CDR3nt: TGTGCCAGCAAGTCCGGGACTGGCCTAACCTACGAGCAGTACTTC
d_gene: -; abundance: few; j_gene: TRBJ2-2; v_gene: TRBV29-1; CDR3aa: CSVRAYGELFF; CDR3nt: TGCAGCGTTCGGGCCTACGGGGAGCTGTTTTTT
d_gene: TRBD1; abundance: -; j_gene: TRBJ2-7; v_gene: TRBV11-2; CDR3aa: CASSFFPQGANYEQYF; CDR3nt: TGTGCCAGCAGCTTCTTCCCACAGGGGGCGAACTACGAGCAGTACTTC